These T cell receptor beta chains were read from a single sample in a study of OX40 agonist ivuxolimab in advanced cancers. The data were produced by immunoSEQ multiplex PCR, yet TCRdb's version contains in-frame clones alone and is incomplete. The table shows about 86,000 clones, with around nine tenths occurring only once. This specimen was CD4+ or CD8+ T cells sorted from blood, taken in a trial of the OX40 agonist ivuxolimab. These receptors were collected from an adult with an advanced solid tumor such as melanoma, head and neck, liver or kidney cancer. Each CDR3 is given with its conserved first and last residue. The order of the fields is CDR3 DNA, CDR3 protein, J gene, D gene, V gene, clone size. The D gene is left open where the match is weak. Only part of the rows carry a size: once, few, many, or a class if the clone is expanded.

TGTGCCAGCAGTTACTGGTACAGGGGATCCACTGAAGCTTTCTTT | CASSYWYRGSTEAFF | TRBJ1-1 | TRBD1 | TRBV6-5 | -
TGTGCCAGCAGCTTAGGGAAGGGGAGTCAAGAGACCCAGTACTTC | CASSLGKGSQETQYF | TRBJ2-5 | - | TRBV7-2 | -
TGCAGCGCCCACGGGACAGGGGAAGAAAAACTGTTTTTT | CSAHGTGEEKLFF | TRBJ1-4 | TRBD1 | TRBV29-1 | -
TGTGCCAGCAGGGCTACATCACAACTCTACGAGCAGTACTTC | CASRATSQLYEQYF | TRBJ2-7 | - | TRBV6-6 | few
TGTGCCTGGAGCACAGGGTTTGACCAGCCCCAGCATTTT | CAWSTGFDQPQHF | TRBJ1-5 | - | TRBV30 | -
TGCGCCAGCAGCTTCACAGGGAATCAGCCCCAGCATTTT | CASSFTGNQPQHF | TRBJ1-5 | - | TRBV5-1 | -
TGTGCCAGCAGTGACGGACCGACGGCCAAAGAGACCCAGTACTTC | CASSDGPTAKETQYF | TRBJ2-5 | - | TRBV6-1 | once
TGTGCCAGTAGTATGCTAGCGGGAGTGGAGCCCCAGTACTTC | CASSMLAGVEPQYF | TRBJ2-5 | TRBD2 | TRBV19 | -
TGTGCCAGCAGCTCCCGGGACAGGGGATACACCGGGGAGCTGTTTTTT | CASSSRDRGYTGELFF | TRBJ2-2 | TRBD1 | TRBV7-8 | -
TGTGCCAGCAGTGTGCTCTACGAGCAGTACTTC | CASSVLYEQYF | TRBJ2-7 | - | TRBV6-1 | -
TGTGCCTGTCGCGGGAACACCATATATTTT | CACRGNTIYF | TRBJ1-3 | - | TRBV30 | -
TGCGCCAGCCAAACCCAGCGGGGGATTCAAGAGACCCAGTACTTC | CASQTQRGIQETQYF | TRBJ2-5 | TRBD2 | TRBV10-2 | -
TGTGCCTGGGGGACAGGGAGCCAAGAGACCCAGTACTTC | CAWGTGSQETQYF | TRBJ2-5 | TRBD1 | TRBV30 | -
TGTGCCAGCACCTCCGGACAGGGCGGAGATACGCAGTATTTT | CASTSGQGGDTQYF | TRBJ2-3 | TRBD1 | TRBV28 | -
TGTGCCAGCAGTAACCCCGTAGGTAGCGGGAGCCTCGATACGCAGTATTTT | CASSNPVGSGSLDTQYF | TRBJ2-3 | TRBD2 | TRBV7-3 | -
TGTGCCAGCAGTAGACAACGACGGGGAGAGACCCAGTACTTC | CASSRQRRGETQYF | TRBJ2-5 | - | TRBV11-1 | -
TGTGCCAGCAGTTACTCGGGTAGGGGACTTGACAATGAGCAGTTCTTC | CASSYSGRGLDNEQFF | TRBJ2-1 | - | TRBV6-5 | once
TGTGCCAGCAGTGAAGGAAAGGGGGGATACACTGAAGCTTTCTTT | CASSEGKGGYTEAFF | TRBJ1-1 | - | TRBV2 | -
TGTGCCTGGGACATGGGCAAGAGGGTGGCAGAGACCCAGTACTTC | CAWDMGKRVAETQYF | TRBJ2-5 | - | TRBV30 | -
TGTGCCACCAGAGGGGATTATAACGGGGAGCTGTTTTTT | CATRGDYNGELFF | TRBJ2-2 | - | TRBV15 | -
TGCGCCAGCAAACGACAGGGTGAAAACACCGGGGAGCTGTTTTTT | CASKRQGENTGELFF | TRBJ2-2 | TRBD1 | TRBV5-1 | -
TGTGCCAGCTCACCGGCAGGGGGCCCCACAGATACGCAGTATTTT | CASSPAGGPTDTQYF | TRBJ2-3 | TRBD1 | TRBV18 | -
TGCGCCAGCAGCTGGGGACAGGGGGGAGATACGCAGTATTTT | CASSWGQGGDTQYF | TRBJ2-3 | TRBD1 | TRBV5-1 | -
TGTGCCAGCAGTTACCTAGCGGGCGCCTCCTACGAGCAGTACTTC | CASSYLAGASYEQYF | TRBJ2-7 | TRBD2 | TRBV6-7 | few
TGTGCCAGCAGTTTATCGACCGTGGGCACAGATACGCAGTATTTT | CASSLSTVGTDTQYF | TRBJ2-3 | - | TRBV27 | -
TGTGCCTGGAGTCCTGGGGGGGGGTACGAGCAGTACTTC | CAWSPGGGYEQYF | TRBJ2-7 | TRBD2 | TRBV30 | -
TGTGCCAGCAGCCGAGAAGGTCGCGGAACCTACGAGCAGTACTTC | CASSREGRGTYEQYF | TRBJ2-7 | - | TRBV14 | -
TGTGCCAGCAGCCGAAGACGGCTATCCGTCAACAATGAGCAGTTCTTC | CASSRRRLSVNNEQFF | TRBJ2-1 | - | TRBV7-8 | -
TGTGCCAGCAGCTTGGGGTATCGGGACTCGAACTTCTTC | CASSLGYRDSNFF | TRBJ2-7 | - | TRBV11-2 | -
TGTGCCTGGAGCCGCTCCTTGGAGGGCTACACCTTC | CAWSRSLEGYTF | TRBJ1-2 | - | TRBV30 | -
TGTGCCAGCTCTAGGCTCAAGAACACTGAAGCTTTCTTT | CASSRLKNTEAFF | TRBJ1-1 | - | TRBV18 | few
TGTGCCAGCAGCCGACTCTGGGGGGAGGAGACCCAGTACTTC | CASSRLWGEETQYF | TRBJ2-5 | - | TRBV7-2 | -
TGTGCCAGCAGCTTAGGGGGATCCGGGGAGCTGTTTTTT | CASSLGGSGELFF | TRBJ2-2 | - | TRBV5-4 | -
TGTGCCAGCAGCACTAAGCAGCGGGGGGCCTTCGGGGAGCAGTTCTTC | CASSTKQRGAFGEQFF | TRBJ2-1 | TRBD2 | TRBV11-1 | -
TGTGCCAGCAGCTTCGGGGGAGGGTCTGCGGGCACAGATACGCAGTATTTT | CASSFGGGSAGTDTQYF | TRBJ2-3 | TRBD2 | TRBV7-2 | -
TGTGCCAGCAGTCTTCAGGGACACTCTGGAAACACCATATATTTT | CASSLQGHSGNTIYF | TRBJ1-3 | - | TRBV2 | -
TGTGCCAGCTCACTGGGGCCGGGACCTAACACCGGGGAGCTGTTTTTT | CASSLGPGPNTGELFF | TRBJ2-2 | - | TRBV18 | -
TGCGCCAGCAGCCCCGCCCAGGGGTTCGACATTCAGTACTTC | CASSPAQGFDIQYF | TRBJ2-4 | - | TRBV5-1 | -
TGTGCCAGCAGCTGGTCCGGGATACCAAACACCGGGGAGCTGTTTTTT | CASSWSGIPNTGELFF | TRBJ2-2 | - | TRBV7-2 | -
TGTGCCAGCAGCTTAGACTGGGAGTCCACAGATACGCAGTATTTT | CASSLDWESTDTQYF | TRBJ2-3 | - | TRBV7-8 | -
TGTGCCAGCATCAAACGACCCGACAGCTCAGTTAGTGAAGCTTTCTTT | CASIKRPDSSVSEAFF | TRBJ1-1 | - | TRBV5-5 | -
TGTGCCAGCAGTTCCCCCTTAGCGGACCCCACCTACAATGAGCAGTTCTTC | CASSSPLADPTYNEQFF | TRBJ2-1 | - | TRBV28 | -
TGCGCCAGCAGCCAAGATTTTACCATTCAGGGCGCGGGAACCCAGTACTTC | CASSQDFTIQGAGTQYF | TRBJ2-5 | - | TRBV4-1 | -
TGTGCCAGCAGTTTAGTTAAAACGGTGAACACTGAAGCTTTCTTT | CASSLVKTVNTEAFF | TRBJ1-1 | - | TRBV28 | -
TGTGCCAGCAGCTTGGGGGGGAGTCAAGAGACCCAGTACTTC | CASSLGGSQETQYF | TRBJ2-5 | - | TRBV5-4 | -
TGTGCCAGCAGAGAACGTAGCGGGGGGGCCATAAATGAGCAGTTCTTC | CASRERSGGAINEQFF | TRBJ2-1 | TRBD2 | TRBV2 | -
TGCGCCAGCAGTCAATGGGGCGGGAGTCCAGATACGCAGTATTTT | CASSQWGGSPDTQYF | TRBJ2-3 | TRBD2 | TRBV23-1 | -
TGTGCCAGCAGGGCGGGAAGCTCCTATAATTCACCCCTCCACTTT | CASRAGSSYNSPLHF | TRBJ1-6 | - | TRBV6-5 | once
TGTGCCATCAGTGAGTCTGGACAGAATGAAAAACTGTTTTTT | CAISESGQNEKLFF | TRBJ1-4 | - | TRBV10-3 | -